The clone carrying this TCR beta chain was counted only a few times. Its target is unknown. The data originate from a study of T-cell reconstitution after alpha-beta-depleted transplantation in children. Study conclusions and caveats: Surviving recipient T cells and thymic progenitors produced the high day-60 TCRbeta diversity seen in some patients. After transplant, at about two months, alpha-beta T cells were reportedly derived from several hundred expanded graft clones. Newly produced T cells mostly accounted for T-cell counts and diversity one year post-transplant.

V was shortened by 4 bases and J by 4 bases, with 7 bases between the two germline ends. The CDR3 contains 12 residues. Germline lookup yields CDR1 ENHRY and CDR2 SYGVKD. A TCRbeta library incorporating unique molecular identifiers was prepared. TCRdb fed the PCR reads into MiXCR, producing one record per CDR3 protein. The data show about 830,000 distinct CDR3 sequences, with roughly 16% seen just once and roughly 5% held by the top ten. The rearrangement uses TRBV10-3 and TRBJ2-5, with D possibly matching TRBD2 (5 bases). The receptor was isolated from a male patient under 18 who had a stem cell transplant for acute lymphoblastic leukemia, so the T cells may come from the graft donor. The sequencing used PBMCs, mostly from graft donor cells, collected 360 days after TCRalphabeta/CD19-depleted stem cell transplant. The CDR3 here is CAISGLSETQYF. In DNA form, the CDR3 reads TGTGCCATCAGTGGACTATCAGAGACCCAGTACTTC.